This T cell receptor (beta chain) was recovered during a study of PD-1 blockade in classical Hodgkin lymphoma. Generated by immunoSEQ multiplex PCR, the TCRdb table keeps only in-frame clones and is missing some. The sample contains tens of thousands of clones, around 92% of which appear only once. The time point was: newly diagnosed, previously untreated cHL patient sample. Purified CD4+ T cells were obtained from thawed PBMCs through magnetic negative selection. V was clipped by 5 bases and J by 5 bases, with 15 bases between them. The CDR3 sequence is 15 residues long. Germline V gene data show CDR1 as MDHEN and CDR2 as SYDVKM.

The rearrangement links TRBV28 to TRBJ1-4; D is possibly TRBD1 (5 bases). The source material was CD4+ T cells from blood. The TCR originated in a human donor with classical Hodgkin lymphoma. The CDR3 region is CASSPHRDGNEKLFF. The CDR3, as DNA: TGTGCCAGCAGTCCCCACCGGGACGGGAATGAAAAACTGTTTTTT.